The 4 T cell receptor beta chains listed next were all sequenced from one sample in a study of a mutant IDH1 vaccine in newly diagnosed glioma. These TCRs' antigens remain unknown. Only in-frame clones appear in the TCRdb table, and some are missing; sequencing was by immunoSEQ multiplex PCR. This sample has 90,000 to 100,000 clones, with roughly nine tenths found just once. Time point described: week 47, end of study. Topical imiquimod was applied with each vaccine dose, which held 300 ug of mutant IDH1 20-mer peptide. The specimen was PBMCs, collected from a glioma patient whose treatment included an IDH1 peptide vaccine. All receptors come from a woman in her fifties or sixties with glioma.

The CDR3 here is CASSLTGGSAYEQYF. CDR3 DNA sequence: TGTGCCAGCAGCTTGACAGGGGGCAGCGCCTACGAGCAGTACTTC. This chain connects TRBV5-4 to TRBJ2-7, with 9 bases identical to TRBD1. The junction had 4 bases not matched to a gene; V was cut back by 1 base and J by 2 bases. The germline V gene encodes CDR1 SGHNT and CDR2 YYREEE (reference sequence). This CDR3 has 15 residues.

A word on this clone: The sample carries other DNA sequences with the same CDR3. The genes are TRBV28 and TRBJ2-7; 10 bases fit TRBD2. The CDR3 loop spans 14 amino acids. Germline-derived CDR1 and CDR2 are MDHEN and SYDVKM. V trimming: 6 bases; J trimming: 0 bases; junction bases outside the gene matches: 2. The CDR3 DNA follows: TGTGCCAGCAGCTTAGCGGGAGGCTCCTACGAGCAGTACTTC. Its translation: CASSLAGGSYEQYF.

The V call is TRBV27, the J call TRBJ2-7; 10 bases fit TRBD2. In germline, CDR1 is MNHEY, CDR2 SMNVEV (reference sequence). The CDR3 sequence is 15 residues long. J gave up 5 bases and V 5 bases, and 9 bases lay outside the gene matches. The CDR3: CASSRASGSLDEQYF. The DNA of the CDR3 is TGTGCCAGCAGTCGCGCTAGCGGGAGTCTCGACGAGCAGTACTTC.

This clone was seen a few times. The CDR3 is CASSHPGVLTEAFF. The CDR3, as DNA: TGTGCCAGCAGTCATCCGGGGGTATTGACTGAAGCTTTCTTT. This chain links TRBV11-2 with TRBJ1-1, with a weak D call TRBD1 (5 bases). The CDR3 has 14 amino acids. Trimming removed 6 bases at V and 5 bases at J, with 16 bases between. Germline V gene lookup returns CDR1 SGHAT and CDR2 FQNNGV.